The rows below give T cell receptor beta chains drawn from one sample of a study of cytomegalovirus exposure and HLA in healthy donors. Using immunoSEQ multiplex PCR, the repertoire was profiled, and TCRdb retains in-frame clones only, with some absent. The sample has about 92,000 clones; about 69% are singletons. Source material: PBMCs. Receptor source: a woman between 18 and 29 years old in good health and CMV-seropositive. CDR3s include the opening cysteine and the closing phenylalanine or tryptophan. Fields, in order: J gene, V gene, clone size, D gene, CDR3 DNA, CDR3 protein. The D gene is left open where the match is weak. For some rows the clone size is stated as once, few or many, or as a class when expanded; others skip it.

TRBJ1-3 | TRBV4-1 | - | - | TGCGCCAGCAGCCAAGATCGTTTTTTTACCAGGGCCAATAAATCTGGAAACACCATATATTTT | CASSQDRFFTRANKSGNTIYF
TRBJ2-1 | TRBV7-2 | - | TRBD1 | TGTGCCAGCAGCGTGGACAGGGGAAAAGGGGATGAGCAGTTCTTC | CASSVDRGKGDEQFF
TRBJ2-1 | TRBV4-2 | - | TRBD2 | TGTGCCAGCAGCCAAGATGGGCGGGGGGGCCTCAATGAGCAGTTCTTC | CASSQDGRGGLNEQFF
TRBJ2-7 | TRBV4-2 | - | TRBD1 | TGTGCCAGCAGCCAGACAGGGGAATCCTACGAGCAGTACTTC | CASSQTGESYEQYF
TRBJ1-1 | TRBV10-1 | - | TRBD1 | TGCGCCAGCAGTGGCAAAAGGGGGCGTGGCACTGAAGCTTTCTTT | CASSGKRGRGTEAFF
TRBJ2-1 | TRBV5-1 | - | - | TGCGCCAGCAGCTTGGGGCTCAATGGGCAGTTCTTC | CASSLGLNGQFF
TRBJ2-5 | TRBV7-9 | - | - | TGTGCCAGCAGCTTAGCCGGAGCGGGCCAAGAGACCCAGTACTTC | CASSLAGAGQETQYF
TRBJ1-2 | TRBV5-4 | - | TRBD1 | TGTGCCAGCAGCTCGGCGCGACAGGGAGGAGGGGATGGCTACACCTTC | CASSSARQGGGDGYTF
TRBJ2-7 | TRBV6-1 | - | TRBD2 | TGTGCCAGCAGTCACCGCGGGGGACTAGGCTTCTTATACTTC | CASSHRGGLGFLYF
TRBJ2-1 | TRBV30 | - | TRBD2 | TGTGCCTGGAATAGCGGGACCCTTTACAATGAGCAGTTCTTC | CAWNSGTLYNEQFF
TRBJ2-3 | TRBV2 | few | TRBD2 | TGTGCCAGCAGATACCAAGCGGGGGGGCTAGAGACGCAGTATTTT | CASRYQAGGLETQYF
TRBJ1-1 | TRBV6-5 | - | TRBD1 | TGTGCCAGCAGTTGGACAGGGGATTTGAACACTGAAGCTTTCTTT | CASSWTGDLNTEAFF
TRBJ1-3 | TRBV5-6 | - | - | TGTGCCAGCAGCTTGGTGTCCTACTCTGGAAACACCATATATTTT | CASSLVSYSGNTIYF
TRBJ1-1 | TRBV5-1 | once | - | TGCGCCAGCAGCCGCCACGGGGGGGAGTATGAAGCTTTCTTT | CASSRHGGEYEAFF
TRBJ1-5 | TRBV7-8 | many | - | TGTGCCAGCAGCTTACACCAGGGAGGTCAGCCCCAGCATTTT | CASSLHQGGQPQHF
TRBJ2-3 | TRBV15 | - | - | TGTGCCACCAGCAGAGGCGAGAGAAGCACAGATACGCAGTATTTT | CATSRGERSTDTQYF
TRBJ2-5 | TRBV19 | few | - | TGTGCCAGTAGTATGGTGGGTAGAGGAGGGCAAGAGACCCAGTACTTC | CASSMVGRGGQETQYF
TRBJ1-2 | TRBV5-4 | - | - | TGTGCCAGCAGCTTGGGTGGCAGAAACTATGGCTACACCTTC | CASSLGGRNYGYTF
TRBJ2-3 | TRBV2 | few | TRBD2 | TGTGCCAGCAGTGAGACCCTTGTGGGGGGGGATACGCAGTATTTT | CASSETLVGGDTQYF
TRBJ2-7 | TRBV18 | few | - | TGTGCCAGCTCACCAGTTCTCGGACAAATTGGGGACGAGCAGTACTTC | CASSPVLGQIGDEQYF
TRBJ1-4 | TRBV5-5 | - | TRBD1 | TGTGCCAGCAGCCGGATGGGACAGGGGGTTGAAAAACTGTTTTTT | CASSRMGQGVEKLFF
TRBJ1-1 | TRBV12-5 | - | - | TGTGCTAGTGGGGCGGGCGGTACTGAAGCTTTCTTT | CASGAGGTEAFF
TRBJ1-2 | TRBV9 | - | TRBD1 | TGTGCCAGCAGCGCAGGACAGGTCAACTATGGCTACACCTTC | CASSAGQVNYGYTF
TRBJ2-7 | TRBV6-5 | - | TRBD2 | TGTGCCAGCAGTCCGCTAGCGGGGGCCTACGAGCAGTACTTC | CASSPLAGAYEQYF
TRBJ2-1 | TRBV7-2 | few | - | TGTGCCAGCAGCCCCGGAGGTGGGGGGACCGAGCAGTTCTTC | CASSPGGGGTEQFF
TRBJ2-7 | TRBV7-3 | - | TRBD2 | TGTGCCAGCAGCTTCCTTGGCGGGAGGGGGGACGAGCAGTACTTC | CASSFLGGRGDEQYF
TRBJ2-1 | TRBV5-1 | - | TRBD2 | TGCGCCAGCAGCTTGGCCCTAGCGGGGGGCTATGAGCAGTTCTTC | CASSLALAGGYEQFF
TRBJ2-5 | TRBV5-4 | - | TRBD2 | TGTGCCAGCAGCTTCATTAGCGGGAGGACGGAGACCCAGTACTTC | CASSFISGRTETQYF
TRBJ2-2 | TRBV19 | - | TRBD1 | TGTGCCAGTAGTATGGGACAGGGGCCCCACCCCGGGGAGCTGTTTTTT | CASSMGQGPHPGELFF
TRBJ2-7 | TRBV7-9 | - | TRBD2 | TGTGCCAGCAGCTTAGCGTTGGGGGAGGGCGAGCAGTACTTC | CASSLALGEGEQYF
TRBJ2-2 | TRBV28 | few | - | TGTGCCAGCAGTTTCCTAGCCGGCGGGGAGCTGTTTTTT | CASSFLAGGELFF
TRBJ2-5 | TRBV7-3 | - | TRBD1 | TGTGCCAGCAGCTTAGGGGGACAGGGGGCAGAGACCCAGTACTTC | CASSLGGQGAETQYF
TRBJ1-1 | TRBV7-9 | - | TRBD1 | TGTTCCAGCAGCTTTTCCGGGACAGGGTGGGGTGCTGAAGCTTTCTTT | CSSSFSGTGWGAEAFF
TRBJ2-7 | TRBV18 | - | TRBD1 | TGTGCCAGCTCACCGACGACAGGGGCGGGAGAGCAGTACTTC | CASSPTTGAGEQYF
TRBJ2-7 | TRBV7-9 | - | TRBD2 | TGTGCCACCGCGACTAGCGGACGTTACGAGCAGTACTTC | CATATSGRYEQYF
TRBJ2-7 | TRBV5-1 | - | - | TGCGCCAGCAAGAAGTGGGGGGCAGGGGGATCCTACGAGCAGTACTTC | CASKKWGAGGSYEQYF
TRBJ2-3 | TRBV5-8 | few | TRBD2 | TGTGCCAGCAGGGTCGGCGGGAGTAGGTCCGATACGCAGTATTTT | CASRVGGSRSDTQYF
TRBJ1-4 | TRBV5-5 | - | - | TGTGCCAGCAGCTCCCTACGTGGCAGGGGAGCTAATGAAAAACTGTTTTTT | CASSSLRGRGANEKLFF
TRBJ2-5 | TRBV2 | few | - | TGTGCCAGCAGCGGGACAACGGGCCGAGAGACCCAGTACTTC | CASSGTTGRETQYF
TRBJ2-1 | TRBV10-3 | - | - | TGTGCCATCAGTGATCAGGACAGAGGAAGCAATGAGCAGTTCTTC | CAISDQDRGSNEQFF
TRBJ1-3 | TRBV2 | - | TRBD1 | TGTGCCAGCAGGAAGGGACAGCTCTCTGGAAACACCATATATTTT | CASRKGQLSGNTIYF
TRBJ1-2 | TRBV5-6 | - | - | TGTGCCAGCAGCTTGGGGAGTATTGCTAACTATGGCTACACCTTC | CASSLGSIANYGYTF